The clone carrying this TCR beta chain was seen repeatedly, ten times or more. Its antigen is unidentified. Each TCR beta library was made by quantitative 5'-RACE that incorporated molecular barcodes. MiXCR was run by TCRdb on the 5' RACE reads, yielding one entry per CDR3 protein. The repertoire holds roughly 300,000 distinct CDR3 sequences, with 6.5% to 10% as singletons. CDR1 is MNHEY, CDR2 SMNVEV, per germline (reference sequence). Trimming at V came to 5 bases and at J to 6 bases, leaving 9 bases not matched to a gene. The CDR3 spans 15 residues. These data belong to a study of CD8 T cells in ankylosing spondylitis. General study results and limits: Reports say disease-linked clones showed up significantly more in matched ankylosing spondylitis synovial fluid. A motif in TCR beta, a set of about eight highly homologous variants, appeared characteristic of ankylosing spondylitis blood. In reactive arthritis synovial fluid and blood, some motif variants had been reported before. Peripheral blood held disease-linked clones only at relatively low frequency, and these were CD8+.

What was sequenced was blood, either unsorted or a sorted T cell fraction (not recorded which). The TCR originated in a male donor with ankylosing spondylitis. This sequence joins TRBV27 and TRBJ1-5, with TRBD1 matching over 8 bases. The CDR3 loop is CASSTDRERGQPQHF. In nucleotides, the CDR3 is TGTGCCAGCAGTACGGACAGGGAACGGGGTCAGCCCCAGCATTTT.